Listed below are T cell receptor beta chains from one sample, sequenced in a study of T cell responses to AZD1222 COVID-19 vaccine. Libraries were prepared by immunoSEQ multiplex PCR; TCRdb keeps only in-frame clonotypes and omits some of them. The sample has 130,000 to 150,000 clones, approximately 78% seen once. The sequencing used peripheral blood, collected on day 0 of MenACWY control vaccination. The receptors were gathered from an adult in good health. Each CDR3 is given with its conserved first and last residue. The order of the fields is J gene, D gene, V gene, CDR3 DNA, CDR3 protein. The D gene is left open where the match is weak.

J gene: TRBJ2-7; D gene: .; V gene: TRBV7-2; CDR3 DNA: TGTGCCAGCAGCCCCCCGGTGGGCTACGAGCAGTACTTC; CDR3 protein: CASSPPVGYEQYF
J gene: TRBJ1-5; D gene: .; V gene: TRBV29-1; CDR3 DNA: TGCAGCGTACTACCAGACAGCAATCAGCCCCAGCATTTT; CDR3 protein: CSVLPDSNQPQHF
J gene: TRBJ2-1; D gene: .; V gene: TRBV11-3; CDR3 DNA: TGTGCCAGCAGCTTAGAAGGGGACCGTGAGCAGTTCTTC; CDR3 protein: CASSLEGDREQFF
J gene: TRBJ2-5; D gene: .; V gene: TRBV7-2; CDR3 DNA: TGTGCCAGCAGCAGATTAGGCGCGGGAATACAAGAGACCCAGTACTTC; CDR3 protein: CASSRLGAGIQETQYF
J gene: TRBJ2-1; D gene: TRBD2; V gene: TRBV4-1; CDR3 DNA: TGCGCCAGCAGCCAAATCGGCCCGGGGGGGAATGAGCAGTTCTTC; CDR3 protein: CASSQIGPGGNEQFF
J gene: TRBJ1-3; D gene: .; V gene: TRBV28; CDR3 DNA: TGTGCCAGCAGTTTCCGTAGGCCCTTCTCTGGAAACACCATATATTTT; CDR3 protein: CASSFRRPFSGNTIYF
J gene: TRBJ1-2; D gene: TRBD1; V gene: TRBV14; CDR3 DNA: TGTGCCAGCAGCCTCTCCGGGACAGGGCGGAGAGGCTACACCTTC; CDR3 protein: CASSLSGTGRRGYTF
J gene: TRBJ1-1; D gene: .; V gene: TRBV18; CDR3 DNA: TGTGCCAGCTCACCAGACCAGAACACTGAAGCTTTCTTT; CDR3 protein: CASSPDQNTEAFF
J gene: TRBJ1-4; D gene: .; V gene: TRBV18; CDR3 DNA: TGTGCCAGCTCCCCAGACGCAGGGAGCCCAACTAATGAAAAACTGTTTTTT; CDR3 protein: CASSPDAGSPTNEKLFF
J gene: TRBJ1-1; D gene: TRBD1; V gene: TRBV5-8; CDR3 DNA: TGTGCCAGCAGCTTAGACAGGGGGACTGAAGCTTTCTTT; CDR3 protein: CASSLDRGTEAFF
J gene: TRBJ2-1; D gene: TRBD1; V gene: TRBV6-5; CDR3 DNA: TGTGCCAGCACCCGGGACAGTTACAATGAGCAGTTCTTC; CDR3 protein: CASTRDSYNEQFF
J gene: TRBJ2-6; D gene: .; V gene: TRBV2; CDR3 DNA: TGTGCCAGCAGTCATCGGGCTCATTCTGGGGCCAACGTCCTGACTTTC; CDR3 protein: CASSHRAHSGANVLTF
J gene: TRBJ2-7; D gene: TRBD1; V gene: TRBV5-1; CDR3 DNA: TGCGCCAGCAGCCCCACGGGACAGGGGGCTTCCGAGCAGTACTTC; CDR3 protein: CASSPTGQGASEQYF
J gene: TRBJ2-7; D gene: .; V gene: TRBV10-3; CDR3 DNA: TGTGCCATCAGTGCAGGACCCGACAGCTCCTACGAGCAGTACTTC; CDR3 protein: CAISAGPDSSYEQYF
J gene: TRBJ2-1; D gene: .; V gene: TRBV7-8; CDR3 DNA: TGTGCCAGCAGAGACGGACATCCCTACAATGAGCAGTTCTTC; CDR3 protein: CASRDGHPYNEQFF
J gene: TRBJ1-2; D gene: TRBD1; V gene: TRBV19; CDR3 DNA: TGTGCCAGTAGTATTACAGGGGGCACTAGCTATGGCTACACCTTC; CDR3 protein: CASSITGGTSYGYTF
J gene: TRBJ2-4; D gene: TRBD2; V gene: TRBV7-9; CDR3 DNA: TGTGCCAGCAGCGTTAGCGGGGACCTAGCCAAAAACATTCAGTACTTC; CDR3 protein: CASSVSGDLAKNIQYF
J gene: TRBJ1-4; D gene: .; V gene: TRBV7-9; CDR3 DNA: TGTGCCAGCAGCTTTAGAGGGGTTAATGAAAAACTGTTTTTT; CDR3 protein: CASSFRGVNEKLFF
J gene: TRBJ2-3; D gene: TRBD2; V gene: TRBV20-1; CDR3 DNA: TGCAGTGCAAGTAGGGCGGGGGGGACAGATACGCAGTATTTT; CDR3 protein: CSASRAGGTDTQYF
J gene: TRBJ1-1; D gene: .; V gene: TRBV10-3; CDR3 DNA: TGTGCCATCAGGACACTTGCGGACACTGAAGCTTTCTTT; CDR3 protein: CAIRTLADTEAFF
J gene: TRBJ2-3; D gene: .; V gene: TRBV28; CDR3 DNA: TGTGCCAGCAGTTTCAAATCTTACACAGATACGCAGTATTTT; CDR3 protein: CASSFKSYTDTQYF
J gene: TRBJ1-2; D gene: .; V gene: TRBV2; CDR3 DNA: TGTGCCAGCAGTGAGTCTAGGGTTAGCTATGGCTACACCTTC; CDR3 protein: CASSESRVSYGYTF
J gene: TRBJ2-5; D gene: TRBD1; V gene: TRBV5-1; CDR3 DNA: TGCGCCAGCAGCTCCGACAGGGATGTAGAGACCCAGTACTTC; CDR3 protein: CASSSDRDVETQYF
J gene: TRBJ2-7; D gene: TRBD2; V gene: TRBV7-2; CDR3 DNA: TGTGCCAGCAGTTGGCTTGGGGGGGGGTTCTACGAGCAGTACTTC; CDR3 protein: CASSWLGGGFYEQYF
J gene: TRBJ1-4; D gene: .; V gene: TRBV24-1; CDR3 DNA: TGTGCCACCAGTGAAACGGGGACAGAAAAACTGTTTTTT; CDR3 protein: CATSETGTEKLFF
J gene: TRBJ2-5; D gene: TRBD2; V gene: TRBV5-4; CDR3 DNA: TGTGCCAGCAGCCGAAGCGGGGGGAGGGAGGAGACCCAGTACTTC; CDR3 protein: CASSRSGGREETQYF